A selection of T cell receptor beta chains follows, all from one sample in a study of control samples from healthy donors and cancer patients. The data were produced by immunoSEQ multiplex PCR, yet TCRdb's version contains in-frame clones alone and is incomplete. This sample has about 89,000 clones, with approximately 89% found just once. The sample consisted of blood. These receptors all stem from a man younger than 40 in good health. Each CDR3 is given with its conserved first and last residue. The order of the fields is CDR3 DNA, CDR3 protein, D gene, J gene, clone size, V gene. A D gene is named only where the DNA matches it firmly. Only part of the rows carry a size: once, few, many, or a class if the clone is expanded.

TGTGCCATAGGACAGGGGGCCGCCTACTATGGCTACACCTTC | CAIGQGAAYYGYTF | TRBD1 | TRBJ1-2 | . | TRBV10-3
TGCAGTCTACGACGGGCCAACCAAGAGACCCAGTACTTC | CSLRRANQETQYF | . | TRBJ2-5 | . | TRBV29-1
TGTGCCTGGAGCGGGGACAGTCGAGGGATGACCCAGTACTTC | CAWSGDSRGMTQYF | TRBD1 | TRBJ2-5 | . | TRBV30
TGTGCCAGCAGCTTGGAGGGGAACACTGAAGCTTTCTTT | CASSLEGNTEAFF | . | TRBJ1-1 | . | TRBV5-4
TGTGCCAGCAGCGTAGATGGCAGGGGACCCTATAATTCACCCCTCCACTTT | CASSVDGRGPYNSPLHF | . | TRBJ1-6 | . | TRBV9
TGTGCCAGCAGCATAACCGACAGCGGGGAGACCCAGTACTTC | CASSITDSGETQYF | . | TRBJ2-5 | once | TRBV11-2
TGTGCCAGCAGTCCGACCCTCACTAGCGGAGCCAAAAACATTCAGTACTTC | CASSPTLTSGAKNIQYF | TRBD2 | TRBJ2-4 | . | TRBV6-2/TRBV6-3
TGTGCCAGCAGAAATGCCTCAGGGTTAGCCACTGAAGCTTTCTTT | CASRNASGLATEAFF | . | TRBJ1-1 | . | TRBV7-3
TGTGCCAGCAGCCAGCTACAGGGGGTAGGTGGCTACACCTTC | CASSQLQGVGGYTF | TRBD1 | TRBJ1-2 | . | TRBV5-6
TGTGCCAGCAGCCCGGGGGGGGGAAGAGTCACAGATACGCAGTATTTT | CASSPGGGRVTDTQYF | TRBD2 | TRBJ2-3 | . | TRBV9
TGTGCCTGGAGAGAGGGGGGCACTGAAGCTTTCTTT | CAWREGGTEAFF | . | TRBJ1-1 | . | TRBV30
TGCAGCGGATGGACAGGGTCCGGGGAGCTGTTTTTT | CSGWTGSGELFF | TRBD1 | TRBJ2-2 | . | TRBV29-1
TGTGCCAGCAGTTATAACCAGGATAATGAAAAACTGTTTTTT | CASSYNQDNEKLFF | . | TRBJ1-4 | . | TRBV6-5
TGTGCCAGCAGTGAAGGGCAGGGTGGTGAAAAACTGTTTTTT | CASSEGQGGEKLFF | . | TRBJ1-4 | . | TRBV2
TGTGCCAGCAGCCAAGGATTGTGGCAGGGGGCTAGCGGGGCCCAAAAGCCCTACACAGATACGCAGTATTTT | CASSQGLWQGASGAQKPYTDTQYF | . | TRBJ2-3 | . | TRBV14
TGTGCCACCAGTGATGGGGGTGGGGCAGGGGGCATCGCTCAGCCCCAGCATTTT | CATSDGGGAGGIAQPQHF | TRBD1 | TRBJ1-5 | once | TRBV24-1
TGTGCCAGCAGAGAGACTAGCGGGTCGAACACCGGGGAGCTGTTTTTT | CASRETSGSNTGELFF | TRBD2 | TRBJ2-2 | few | TRBV2
TGCAGCGTTGGCCGCCCTGGGCGGGGGGGCCGAGAGACCCAGTACTTC | CSVGRPGRGGRETQYF | TRBD2 | TRBJ2-5 | . | TRBV29-1
TGTGCCAGCAGCTTGACGAACAGGGGGCCTTTATCCTACGAGCAGTACTTC | CASSLTNRGPLSYEQYF | TRBD1 | TRBJ2-7 | . | TRBV27
TGTGCCAGCAGCTGGCGCGGGGGAGGAAACACCGGGGAGCTGTTTTTT | CASSWRGGGNTGELFF | TRBD2 | TRBJ2-2 | . | TRBV7-2
TGTGCCAGTCCAGGAGGGGGGGGCACCTTCGGGGAGCTGTTTTTT | CASPGGGGTFGELFF | . | TRBJ2-2 | . | TRBV7-8
TGTGCCAGCAGCCAAGCGCAGGGCTATTACACCGGGGAGCTGTTTTTT | CASSQAQGYYTGELFF | . | TRBJ2-2 | . | TRBV3-1/TRBV3-2
TGTGCCACCAGTGATTTTGGGGGGCCGAGTGAGCAGTTCTTC | CATSDFGGPSEQFF | . | TRBJ2-1 | once | TRBV24-1
TGTGCCTGGATGGTACCGCAGTGGGCTAACTATGGCTACACCTTC | CAWMVPQWANYGYTF | . | TRBJ1-2 | . | TRBV30
TGTGCCAGCAGCTTAGCGTACGGCACAGATACGCAGTATTTT | CASSLAYGTDTQYF | . | TRBJ2-3 | . | TRBV7-6
TGTGCCAGCAGCTTAACGTTAGGGGGCGGGGAGCTGTTTTTT | CASSLTLGGGELFF | . | TRBJ2-2 | . | TRBV7-3
TGCGCCAGCAGCTTGGGGGGACAGGGGATGGCAGATACGCAGTATTTT | CASSLGGQGMADTQYF | TRBD1 | TRBJ2-3 | . | TRBV5-1
TGTGCCAGCAGCGCCCGGGACCCCAGCCCTGGCTACACCTTC | CASSARDPSPGYTF | . | TRBJ1-2 | . | TRBV9
TGCGCCAGCAGCCCAGGGGAATATGCAACTAATGAAAAACTGTTTTTT | CASSPGEYATNEKLFF | . | TRBJ1-4 | . | TRBV4-1
TGTGCCAGCAGCGCGCGCCTAGCCAAAAACATTCAGTACTTC | CASSARLAKNIQYF | . | TRBJ2-4 | . | TRBV7-2
TGTGCCAGCAGCTCGACAGGGGGTAGAAACACCATATATTTT | CASSSTGGRNTIYF | TRBD1 | TRBJ1-3 | . | TRBV7-9
TGTGCCAGCAGGACAGGGACGCTGGAGCAGTACTTC | CASRTGTLEQYF | TRBD1 | TRBJ2-7 | . | TRBV27
TGTGCCTGGAGTGTATGGAACACTGAAGCTTTCTTT | CAWSVWNTEAFF | . | TRBJ1-1 | . | TRBV30
TGCGCCAGCAGCCAAGATAGGGCTGCAGATACGCAGTATTTT | CASSQDRAADTQYF | . | TRBJ2-3 | . | TRBV4-1
TGTGCCAGCAGCCATCCGGAGGGGGGGGCAGGCAATGAGCAGTTCTTC | CASSHPEGGAGNEQFF | . | TRBJ2-1 | . | TRBV12-1
TGTGCCAGCAGCGTACCCTATAGCGGGGGGGCCGGGGAGCTGTTTTTT | CASSVPYSGGAGELFF | TRBD2 | TRBJ2-2 | . | TRBV9
TGCAGTGCTAGTATACAGGGAGCTGAAGCTTTCTTT | CSASIQGAEAFF | . | TRBJ1-1 | . | TRBV20-1
TGTGCCAGCAGCAGTCGGGACGCGCTTAATGAGCAGTTCTTC | CASSSRDALNEQFF | . | TRBJ2-1 | . | TRBV9
TGTGCCAGCAGCTTGGGAGCGGGCCCCCTTAACACCGGGGAGCTGTTTTTT | CASSLGAGPLNTGELFF | . | TRBJ2-2 | . | TRBV5-4
TGTGCCAGCTCACCGCCTGATGGGGGCAACACTGAAGCTTTCTTT | CASSPPDGGNTEAFF | . | TRBJ1-1 | . | TRBV18
TGTGCCAGCAGTGAAATGCAGGGCAGGGGTTGGACTGAAGCTTTCTTT | CASSEMQGRGWTEAFF | . | TRBJ1-1 | once | TRBV6-1
TGTGCCAGTAGTATATCCCTGACAGGCTACAATGAGCAGTTCTTC | CASSISLTGYNEQFF | . | TRBJ2-1 | . | TRBV19
TGTGCCAGCAGCCGACAGGTGATAGACAATGAGCAGTTCTTC | CASSRQVIDNEQFF | . | TRBJ2-1 | . | TRBV5-8
TGTGCCACCGCCGGGACTAGCGGTTACACCGGGGAGCTGTTTTTT | CATAGTSGYTGELFF | TRBD2 | TRBJ2-2 | . | TRBV6-6